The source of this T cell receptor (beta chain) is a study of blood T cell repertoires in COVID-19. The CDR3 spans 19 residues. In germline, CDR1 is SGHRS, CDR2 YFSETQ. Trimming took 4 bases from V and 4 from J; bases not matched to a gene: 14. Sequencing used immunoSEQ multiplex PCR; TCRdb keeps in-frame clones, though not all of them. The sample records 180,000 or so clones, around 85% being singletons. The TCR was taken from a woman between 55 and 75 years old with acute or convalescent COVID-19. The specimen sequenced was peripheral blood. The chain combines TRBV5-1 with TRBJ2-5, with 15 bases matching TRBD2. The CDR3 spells CASSPKGLAGGDTRETQYF. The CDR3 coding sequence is TGCGCCAGCAGCCCGAAGGGACTAGCGGGAGGAGATACCAGAGAGACCCAGTACTTC.